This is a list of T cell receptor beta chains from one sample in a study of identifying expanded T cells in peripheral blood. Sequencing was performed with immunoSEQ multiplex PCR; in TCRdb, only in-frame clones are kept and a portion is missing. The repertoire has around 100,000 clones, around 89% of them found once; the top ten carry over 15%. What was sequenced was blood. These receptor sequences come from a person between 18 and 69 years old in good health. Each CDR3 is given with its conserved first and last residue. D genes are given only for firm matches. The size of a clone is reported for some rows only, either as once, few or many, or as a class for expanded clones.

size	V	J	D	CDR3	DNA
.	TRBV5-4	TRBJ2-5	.	CASSEPPGLETQYF	TGTGCCAGCAGCGAACCACCGGGACTAGAGACCCAGTACTTC
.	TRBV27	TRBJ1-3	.	CASSSRSSGNTIYF	TGTGCCAGCAGTTCCCGATCCTCTGGAAACACCATATATTTT
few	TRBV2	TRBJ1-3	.	CASSPQGNTIYF	TGTGCCAGCAGTCCCCAGGGAAACACCATATATTTT
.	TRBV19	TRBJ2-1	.	CASSISPFWNEQFF	TGTGCCAGTAGTATTTCTCCGTTCTGGAATGAGCAGTTCTTC
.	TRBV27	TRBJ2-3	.	CASSLSPLRGPSTDTQYF	TGTGCCAGCAGTTTATCGCCACTCAGAGGACCTAGCACAGATACGCAGTATTTT
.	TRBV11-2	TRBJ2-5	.	CASSFMVVPEETQYF	TGTGCCAGCAGCTTTATGGTCGTTCCCGAAGAGACCCAGTACTTC
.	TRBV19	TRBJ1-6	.	CASSIGSSGGDSPLHF	TGTGCCAGTAGTATAGGATCGTCGGGGGGTGATTCACCCCTCCACTTT
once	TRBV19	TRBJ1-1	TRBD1	CASSITWTGVAEAFF	TGTGCCAGTAGTATAACCTGGACAGGGGTGGCTGAAGCTTTCTTT
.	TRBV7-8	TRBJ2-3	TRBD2	CASSSEAGGIITDTQYF	TGTGCCAGCAGCAGCGAAGCGGGGGGGATTATCACAGATACGCAGTATTTT
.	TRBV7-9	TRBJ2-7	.	CASSRGTYEQYF	TGTGCCAGCAGTCGGGGTACCTACGAGCAGTACTTC
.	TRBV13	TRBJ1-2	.	CASSPRDRGSGYTF	TGTGCCAGCAGCCCGCGGGACCGCGGTAGCGGCTACACCTTC
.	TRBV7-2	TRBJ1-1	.	CASGSASIAEAFF	TGTGCCAGCGGTTCCGCCTCCATCGCTGAAGCTTTCTTT
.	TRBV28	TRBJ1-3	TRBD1	CASSRQGGFSGNTIYF	TGTGCCAGCAGTCGACAGGGGGGCTTCTCTGGAAACACCATATATTTT
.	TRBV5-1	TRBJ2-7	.	CASSWQQGSGEQYF	TGCGCCAGCAGCTGGCAACAGGGAAGTGGCGAGCAGTACTTC
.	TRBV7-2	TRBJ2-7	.	CASSLAPGGSYEQYF	TGTGCCAGCAGCTTAGCGCCAGGGGGGTCCTACGAGCAGTACTTC
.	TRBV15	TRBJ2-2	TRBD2	CATSPGTSGDGNTGELFF	TGTGCCACCAGCCCAGGGACTAGCGGGGATGGGAACACCGGGGAGCTGTTTTTT
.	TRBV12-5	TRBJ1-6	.	CASAQGGYNSPLHF	TGTGCTAGTGCCCAAGGGGGTTATAATTCACCCCTCCACTTT
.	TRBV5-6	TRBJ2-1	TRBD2	CASSFSGGGYNEQFF	TGTGCCAGCAGCTTTTCGGGGGGAGGGTACAATGAGCAGTTCTTC
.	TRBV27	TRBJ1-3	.	CASSLKWYPGNTIYF	TGTGCCAGCAGTTTGAAATGGTATCCTGGAAACACCATATATTTT
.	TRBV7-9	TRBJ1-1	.	CASSLVPFNTEAFF	TGTGCCAGCAGCTTAGTCCCGTTTAACACTGAAGCTTTCTTT
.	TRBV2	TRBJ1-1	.	CASSEAARGRYTEAFF	TGTGCCAGCAGTGAAGCGGCCCGGGGCAGATACACTGAAGCTTTCTTT
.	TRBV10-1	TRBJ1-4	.	CASSATDGNEKLFF	TGCGCCAGCAGTGCCACCGATGGGAATGAAAAACTGTTTTTT
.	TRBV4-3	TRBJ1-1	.	CASSPQQGTGGTEAFF	TGCGCCAGCAGCCCCCAACAGGGTACAGGAGGCACTGAAGCTTTCTTT
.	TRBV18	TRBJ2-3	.	CASSPIGWRPGSTDTQYF	TGTGCCAGCTCACCCATCGGGTGGCGCCCGGGTAGCACAGATACGCAGTATTTT
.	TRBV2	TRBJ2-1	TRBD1	CASIRGPTYNEQFF	TGTGCCAGTATCAGGGGGCCCACCTACAATGAGCAGTTCTTC
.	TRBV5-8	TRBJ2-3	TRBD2	CASSLGLAGADTQYF	TGTGCCAGCAGCTTGGGACTAGCGGGGGCAGATACGCAGTATTTT
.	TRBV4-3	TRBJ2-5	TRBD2	CASSHGTSGQETQYF	TGCGCCAGCAGCCATGGGACTAGCGGACAAGAGACCCAGTACTTC
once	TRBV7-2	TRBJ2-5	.	CASTPRRGQETQYF	TGTGCCAGCACCCCGAGGCGGGGCCAAGAGACCCAGTACTTC
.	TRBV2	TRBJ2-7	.	CASRPTWVEQYF	TGTGCCAGCAGGCCTACTTGGGTCGAGCAGTACTTC
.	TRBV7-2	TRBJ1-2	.	CASSLGNYGYTF	TGTGCCAGCAGCTTAGGGAACTATGGCTACACCTTC
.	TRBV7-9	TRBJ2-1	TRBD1	CASRIGQGAGEQFF	TGTGCCAGCAGAATAGGGCAGGGGGCGGGGGAGCAGTTCTTC
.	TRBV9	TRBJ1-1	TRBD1	CASSPTRGTAETEAFF	TGTGCCAGCAGCCCGACCCGAGGGACAGCCGAGACTGAAGCTTTCTTT
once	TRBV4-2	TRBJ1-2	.	CASSQFIGREANGYTF	TGTGCCAGCAGCCAATTTATCGGCAGGGAGGCAAATGGCTACACCTTC
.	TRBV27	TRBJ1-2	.	CASSRGPSANYGYTF	TGTGCCAGCAGTCGGGGACCGTCAGCTAACTATGGCTACACCTTC
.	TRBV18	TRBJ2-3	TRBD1	CASSPPKPQGADTQYF	TGTGCCAGCTCACCACCGAAACCACAGGGGGCAGATACGCAGTATTTT
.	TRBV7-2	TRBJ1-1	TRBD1	CASSRQGYTEAFF	TGTGCCAGCAGCAGACAGGGTTACACTGAAGCTTTCTTT
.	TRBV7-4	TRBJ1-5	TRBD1	CASSLSDRGLDSNQPQHF	TGTGCCAGCAGCTTAAGCGACAGGGGGTTAGATAGCAATCAGCCCCAGCATTTT
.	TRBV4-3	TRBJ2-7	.	CASSQVVGNSYEQYF	TGCGCCAGCAGCCAAGTTGTTGGGAACTCCTACGAGCAGTACTTC
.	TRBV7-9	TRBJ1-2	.	CASSLPILYGYTF	TGTGCCAGCAGCCTCCCTATCCTCTATGGCTACACCTTC
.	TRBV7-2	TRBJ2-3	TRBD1	CASSLVQGNTDTQYF	TGTGCCAGCAGCTTAGTACAGGGGAACACAGATACGCAGTATTTT
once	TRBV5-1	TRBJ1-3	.	CASSTGTTSGNTIYF	TGCGCCAGCAGTACCGGGACGACTTCTGGAAACACCATATATTTT
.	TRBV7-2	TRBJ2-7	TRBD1	CASSRDRGYEQYF	TGTGCCAGCAGCCGGGACAGGGGATACGAGCAGTACTTC
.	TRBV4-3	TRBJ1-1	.	CASSQDSSTVTEAFF	TGCGCCAGCAGCCAAGATAGCTCCACGGTAACTGAAGCTTTCTTT
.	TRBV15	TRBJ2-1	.	CATSRDWRIVGNEQFF	TGTGCCACCAGCAGAGATTGGAGGATCGTCGGCAATGAGCAGTTCTTC
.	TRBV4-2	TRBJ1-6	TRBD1	CASSQETGAGYNSPLHF	TGTGCCAGCAGCCAAGAAACAGGGGCCGGATATAATTCACCCCTCCACTTT
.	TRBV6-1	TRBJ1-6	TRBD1	CASSAPGTGFTSRHSPLHF	TGTGCCAGCAGTGCCCCGGGGACAGGATTTACCTCAAGACATTCACCCCTCCACTTT
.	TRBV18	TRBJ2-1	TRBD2	CASSPPGLARNEQFF	TGTGCCAGCTCACCGCCGGGACTAGCTCGGAATGAGCAGTTCTTC
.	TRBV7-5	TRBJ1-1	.	CARTFVGQPTKLNTEAFF	TGTGCCAGAACCTTTGTGGGACAGCCAACGAAGTTGAACACTGAAGCTTTCTTT
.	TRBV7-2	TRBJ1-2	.	CASSLDRVRGPF	TGTGCCAGCAGCTTAGATCGGGTCCGAGGCCCCTTC
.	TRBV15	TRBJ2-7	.	CATRARGVSSYEQYF	TGTGCCACCAGAGCTAGGGGGGTTTCCTCCTACGAGCAGTACTTC
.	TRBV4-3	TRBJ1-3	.	CASSQGGGSGNTIYF	TGCGCCAGCAGCCAAGGAGGGGGCTCTGGAAACACCATATATTTT